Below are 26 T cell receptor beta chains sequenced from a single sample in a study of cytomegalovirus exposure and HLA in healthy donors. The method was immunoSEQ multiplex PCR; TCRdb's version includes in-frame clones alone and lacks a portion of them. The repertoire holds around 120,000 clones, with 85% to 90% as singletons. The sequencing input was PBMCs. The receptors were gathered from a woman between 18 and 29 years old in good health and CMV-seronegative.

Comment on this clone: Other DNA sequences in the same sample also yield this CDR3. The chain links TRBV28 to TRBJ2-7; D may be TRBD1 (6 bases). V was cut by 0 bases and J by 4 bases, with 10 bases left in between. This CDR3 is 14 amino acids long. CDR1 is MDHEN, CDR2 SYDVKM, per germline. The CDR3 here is CASSLWDRPYEQYF. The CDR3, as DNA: TGTGCCAGCAGTTTATGGGACAGACCATACGAGCAGTACTTC.

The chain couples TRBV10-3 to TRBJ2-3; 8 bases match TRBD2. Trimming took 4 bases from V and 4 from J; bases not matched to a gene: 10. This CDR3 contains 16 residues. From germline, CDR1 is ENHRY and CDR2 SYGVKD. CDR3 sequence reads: CAISGLAGGGADTQYF. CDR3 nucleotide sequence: TGTGCCATCAGTGGCTTGGCGGGAGGAGGGGCAGATACGCAGTATTTT.

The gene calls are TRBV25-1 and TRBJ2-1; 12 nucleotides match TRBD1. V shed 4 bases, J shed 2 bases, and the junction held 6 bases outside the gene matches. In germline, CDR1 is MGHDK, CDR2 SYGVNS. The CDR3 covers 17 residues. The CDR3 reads CASSGWDRGLPYNEQFF. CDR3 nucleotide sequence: TGTGCCAGCAGTGGGTGGGACAGGGGGCTCCCCTACAATGAGCAGTTCTTC.

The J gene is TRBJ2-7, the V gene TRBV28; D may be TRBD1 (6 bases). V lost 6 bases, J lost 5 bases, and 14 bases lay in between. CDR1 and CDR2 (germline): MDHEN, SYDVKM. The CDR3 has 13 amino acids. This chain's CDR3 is CASRSRGFDEQYF. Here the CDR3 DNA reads TGTGCCAGCAGATCCAGGGGTTTCGACGAGCAGTACTTC.

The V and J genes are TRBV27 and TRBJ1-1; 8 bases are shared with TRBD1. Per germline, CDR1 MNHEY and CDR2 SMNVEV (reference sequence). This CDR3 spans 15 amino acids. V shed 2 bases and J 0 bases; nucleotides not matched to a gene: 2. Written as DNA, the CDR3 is TGTGCCAGCAGTTTAGGGACAGGATTGAACACTGAAGCTTTCTTT. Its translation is CASSLGTGLNTEAFF.

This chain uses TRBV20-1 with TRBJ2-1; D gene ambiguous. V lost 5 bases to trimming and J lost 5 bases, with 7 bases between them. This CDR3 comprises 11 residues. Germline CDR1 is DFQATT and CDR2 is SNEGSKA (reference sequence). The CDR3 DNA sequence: TGCAGTGCTCGCCGAGACAATGAGCAGTTCTTC. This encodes CSARRDNEQFF.

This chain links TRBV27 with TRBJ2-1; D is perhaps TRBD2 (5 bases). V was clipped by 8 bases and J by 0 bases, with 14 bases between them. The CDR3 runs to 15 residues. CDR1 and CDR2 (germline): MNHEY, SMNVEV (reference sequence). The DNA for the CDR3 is TGTGCCAGCGCCAACCGACTAAGCTCCTACAATGAGCAGTTCTTC. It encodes CASANRLSSYNEQFF.

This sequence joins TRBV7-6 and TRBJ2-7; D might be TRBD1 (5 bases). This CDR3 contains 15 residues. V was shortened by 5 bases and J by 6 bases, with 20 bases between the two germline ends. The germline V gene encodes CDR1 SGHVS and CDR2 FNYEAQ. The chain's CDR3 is CASSPEVGRVSEQYF. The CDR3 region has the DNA TGTGCCAGCAGCCCCGAAGTGGGCAGGGTAAGCGAGCAGTACTTC. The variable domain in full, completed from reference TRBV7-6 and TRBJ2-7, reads GAGVSQSPRYKVTKRGQDVALRCDPISGHVSLYWYRQALGQGPEFLTYFNYEAQQDKSGLPNDRFSAERPEGSISTLTIQRTEQRDSAMYRCASSPEVGRVSEQYFGPGTRLTVT.

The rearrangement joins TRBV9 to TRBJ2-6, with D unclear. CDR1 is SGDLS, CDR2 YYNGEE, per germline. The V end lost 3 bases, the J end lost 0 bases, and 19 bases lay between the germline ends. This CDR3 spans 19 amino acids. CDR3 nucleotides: TGTGCCAGCAGCGACCGGAGAGGTGACGGCACCTCTGGGGCCAACGTCCTGACTTTC. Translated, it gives CASSDRRGDGTSGANVLTF.

This CDR3 reads CASSPQGAPNTEAFF. CDR3 nucleotides: TGTGCCAGCAGCCCGCAGGGGGCCCCGAACACTGAAGCTTTCTTT. V usage is TRBV28 and J usage is TRBJ1-1, with 8 bases that match TRBD1. Germline V gene lookup returns CDR1 MDHEN and CDR2 SYDVKM. V lost 6 bases and J lost 1; bases outside the gene matches: 7. CDR3 length: 15 residues.

In DNA, the CDR3 is TGTGCCAGCAGGATGGAGATTGACTATGGCTACACCTTC. Its translation: CASRMEIDYGYTF. The V and J genes are TRBV6-1 and TRBJ1-2; D unclear. Trimming shortened V by 6 bases and J by 3 bases, and 11 bases separated the two germline ends. The CDR3 contains 13 residues. Looked up from germline, CDR1 is MNHNS and CDR2 is SASEGT.

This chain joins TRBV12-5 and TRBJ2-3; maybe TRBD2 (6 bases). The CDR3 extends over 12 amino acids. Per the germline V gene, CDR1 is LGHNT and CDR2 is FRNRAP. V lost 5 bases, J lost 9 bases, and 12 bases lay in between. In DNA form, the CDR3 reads TGTGCTAGTGGTCGAGGGACTCAAACGCAGTATTTT. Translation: CASGRGTQTQYF.

The DNA for the CDR3 is TGTGCCAGCAGGGGGAGTAGTCAAGAGACCCAGTACTTC. As protein: CASRGSSQETQYF. The chain has TRBV6-6 and TRBJ2-5, with TRBD2 as a possible D gene (5 bases). Per the germline V gene, CDR1 is MNHNY and CDR2 is SVGAGI (reference sequence). The CDR3 is 13 residues long. Trimming shortened V by 6 bases and J by 2 bases, and 10 bases separated the two germline ends.

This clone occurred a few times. In DNA, the CDR3 is TGTGCCAGTAGTACAAAGGGGAATCAGCCCCAGCATTTT. Translating it yields CASSTKGNQPQHF. The rearrangement uses TRBV19 and TRBJ1-5, with D maybe TRBD1 (5 bases). Trimming removed 4 bases from V and 4 bases from J, with 8 bases in between. The CDR3 has 13 amino acids. The V gene's germline CDR1 is LNHDA and CDR2 SQIVND (reference sequence).

The CDR3 reads CASSLGGEPDTQYF. CDR3 DNA sequence: TGTGCCAGCAGCTTAGGCGGGGAGCCGGATACGCAGTATTTT. This sequence joins TRBV7-9 and TRBJ2-3, with D tentatively TRBD2 (6 bases). Trimming stripped 1 base from V and 6 bases from J, with 11 bases between. Germline V gene data show CDR1 as SEHNR and CDR2 as FQNEAQ (reference sequence). The CDR3 runs 14 residues.

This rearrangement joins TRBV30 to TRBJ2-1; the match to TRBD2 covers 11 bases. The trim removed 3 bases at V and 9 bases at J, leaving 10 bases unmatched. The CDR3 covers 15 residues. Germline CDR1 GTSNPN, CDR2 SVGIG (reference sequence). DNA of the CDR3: TGTGCCTGGAGACGAACTAGCGGGAGTTTAGGTGAGCAGTTCTTC. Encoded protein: CAWRRTSGSLGEQFF.

The CDR3 region has the DNA TGTGCCAGTAGTGGGTGGGGACAGGCGTCCTACGAGCAGTACTTC. This codes for CASSGWGQASYEQYF. V gene TRBV19 combines with J gene TRBJ2-7; 8 nucleotides match TRBD1. This CDR3 is built from 15 residues. The V gene's germline CDR1 is LNHDA and CDR2 SQIVND (reference sequence). V was pared by 5 bases and J by 1 base, with 7 bases of the junction left unmatched. Supplemented by reference TRBV19 and TRBJ2-7, the full variable domain reads DGGITQSPKYLFRKEGQNVTLSCEQNLNHDAMYWYRQDPGQGLRLIYYSQIVNDFQKGDIAEGYSVSREKKESFPLTVTSAQKNPTAFYLCASSGWGQASYEQYFGPGTRLTVT.

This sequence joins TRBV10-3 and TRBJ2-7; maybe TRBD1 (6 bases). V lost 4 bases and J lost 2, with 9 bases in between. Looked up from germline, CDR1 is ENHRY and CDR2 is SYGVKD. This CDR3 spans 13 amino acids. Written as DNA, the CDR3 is TGTGCCATCAGTGCAGGGGACACCTACGAGCAGTACTTC. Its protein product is CAISAGDTYEQYF.

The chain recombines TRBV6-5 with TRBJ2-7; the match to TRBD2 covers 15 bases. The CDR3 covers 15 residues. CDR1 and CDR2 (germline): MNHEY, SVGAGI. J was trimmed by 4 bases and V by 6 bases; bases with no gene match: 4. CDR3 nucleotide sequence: TGTGCCAGCAGCCGGGGGACTAGCGGGAGGTACGAGCAGTACTTC. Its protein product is CASSRGTSGRYEQYF.

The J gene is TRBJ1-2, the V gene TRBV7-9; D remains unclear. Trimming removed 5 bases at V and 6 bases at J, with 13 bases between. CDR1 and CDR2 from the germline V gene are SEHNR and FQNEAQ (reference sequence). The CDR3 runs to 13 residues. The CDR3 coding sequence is TGTGCCAGCAGCCGAGAGCCCCCGGATGGCTACACCTTC. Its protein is CASSREPPDGYTF.

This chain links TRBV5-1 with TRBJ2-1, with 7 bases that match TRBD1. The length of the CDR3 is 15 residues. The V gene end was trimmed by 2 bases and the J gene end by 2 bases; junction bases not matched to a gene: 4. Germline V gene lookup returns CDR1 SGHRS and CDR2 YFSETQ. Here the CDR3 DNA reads TGCGCCAGCAGCTTTGGTCAGGGGGCCTACAATGAGCAGTTCTTC. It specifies CASSFGQGAYNEQFF.

The CDR3 sequence is CASRGVTNEKLFF. The CDR3, as DNA: TGTGCCAGCAGAGGGGTAACTAATGAAAAACTGTTTTTT. V and J are TRBV2 and TRBJ1-4; D possibly corresponds to TRBD1 (5 bases). V was trimmed by 6 bases and J by 1 base, leaving 6 bases between them. The CDR3 extends over 13 amino acids. Germline-derived CDR1 and CDR2 are SNHLY and FYNNEI.

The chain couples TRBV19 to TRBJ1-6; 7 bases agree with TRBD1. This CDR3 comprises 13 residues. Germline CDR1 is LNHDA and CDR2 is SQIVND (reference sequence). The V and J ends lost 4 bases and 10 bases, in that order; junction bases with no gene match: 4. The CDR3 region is CASSTDRDSPLHF. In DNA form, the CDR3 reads TGTGCCAGTAGTACCGACAGGGACTCACCCCTCCACTTT.

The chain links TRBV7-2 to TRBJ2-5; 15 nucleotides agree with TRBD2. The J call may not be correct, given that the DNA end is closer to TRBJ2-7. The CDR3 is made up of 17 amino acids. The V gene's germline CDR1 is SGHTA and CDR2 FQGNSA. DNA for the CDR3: TGTGCCAGCAGCTTAGGGACTAGCGGGAGGGTTGCCTACGAGCAGTACTTC. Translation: CASSLGTSGRVAYEQYF.

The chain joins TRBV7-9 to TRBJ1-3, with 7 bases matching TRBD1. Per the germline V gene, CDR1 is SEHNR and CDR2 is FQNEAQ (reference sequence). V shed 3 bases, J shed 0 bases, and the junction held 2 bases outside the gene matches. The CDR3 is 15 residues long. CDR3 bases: TGTGCCAGCAGCTTGGGACAGTTCTCTGGAAACACCATATATTTT. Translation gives CASSLGQFSGNTIYF.

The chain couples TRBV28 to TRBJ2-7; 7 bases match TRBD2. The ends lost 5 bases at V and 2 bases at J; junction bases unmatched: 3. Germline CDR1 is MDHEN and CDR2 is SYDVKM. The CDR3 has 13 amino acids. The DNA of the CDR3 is TGTGCCAGCAGTAAAGGACTAGCCTACGAGCAGTACTTC. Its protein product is CASSKGLAYEQYF.